The 21 T cell receptor beta chains listed next were all sequenced from one sample in a study of neurological immune-mediated disorders. TCRdb re-analysed the 5' RACE reads in MiXCR, keeping a single row per CDR3 protein. The data hold 80,000 to 100,000 distinct CDR3 sequences, with approximately 3.5% observed a single time. Sequencing used PBMCs. The receptors stem from a woman aged 50 to 65 with multiple sclerosis.

For this clonotype: A much larger clone lies a single base off, so this may be a read error. The chain combines TRBV20-1 with TRBJ1-5; D is perhaps TRBD1 (5 bases). The CDR3 loop spans 15 amino acids. Germline V gene sequence: CDR1 DFQATT, CDR2 SNEGSKA (reference sequence). CDR3 bases: TGCAGTGCTTATCAGGGTCGAAGGAGCAATCAGCACCAGCATTTT. This encodes CSAYQGRRSNQHQHF.

The table lists this clonotype with many counts. The rearrangement links TRBV4-2 to TRBJ1-5, with D tentatively TRBD1 (5 bases). This CDR3 is 16 amino acids long. V dropped 0 bases and J dropped 4 bases, with 13 bases sitting between them. Germline V lookup: CDR1 LGHNA, CDR2 YNFKEQ. The CDR3 region has the DNA TGTGCCAGCAGCCAAGATTTCGGACAAACAAATCAGCCCCAGCATTTT. It yields the protein CASSQDFGQTNQPQHF.

This clonotype was seen more than once but under ten times. The chain combines TRBV7-9 with TRBJ2-2; 8 nucleotides match TRBD1. CDR1 and CDR2 (germline): SEHNR, FQNEAQ (reference sequence). V lost 4 bases to trimming and J lost 7 bases; unmatched junction nucleotides: 2. The CDR3 sequence is 13 residues long. CDR3 nucleotide sequence: TGTGCCAGCAGCTGGACAGGGAACGGGGAGCTGTTTTTT. Residues: CASSWTGNGELFF.

A remark on this clonotype: The junction departs from germline at one end; a sequencing error may be responsible. The genes are TRBV3-1 and TRBJ2-1; D remains unclear. This CDR3 comprises 12 residues. The germline gives CDR1 LGHDT, CDR2 YNNKEL (reference sequence). CDR3 DNA: TGTGACAGCAGCAAAGTTGGGATCGGGCAGTTCTTC. This gives the protein CDSSKVGIGQFF.

This clonotype was counted at least ten times. The V call is TRBV29-1, the J call TRBJ2-2; TRBD2 matches 8 bases. Germline values: CDR1 SQVTM, CDR2 ANQGSEA. With V trimmed by 4 bases and J by 3 bases, 10 bases remained unmatched. This CDR3 region has 16 residues. The CDR3: CSVALQRGTYTGELFF. The CDR3 region has the DNA TGCAGCGTTGCCTTACAGCGGGGGACTTACACCGGGGAGCTGTTTTTT.

This clonotype was counted ten times or more. The chain employs TRBV6-2 or TRBV6-3 and TRBJ2-2, with 7 bases that match TRBD1. V trimming: 4 bases; J trimming: 4 bases; junction bases outside the gene matches: 3. The CDR3 length is 14 residues. The V gene's germline CDR1 is MNHEY and CDR2 SVGEGT. CDR3 in DNA: TGTGCCAGCAGTTCCGACAGGGTCACCGGGGAGCTGTTTTTT. Translated, it gives CASSSDRVTGELFF.

This clonotype has a count of ten or more. V gene TRBV12-3 or TRBV12-4 combines with J gene TRBJ1-2; 7 nucleotides align to TRBD1. V lost 6 bases to trimming and J lost 3 bases; unmatched junction nucleotides: 4. The CDR3 runs to 13 residues. Here the CDR3 reads CASSPGQYYGYTF. CDR3 bases: TGTGCCAGCAGCCCGGGACAGTACTATGGCTACACCTTC.

Many counts were recorded for this clonotype. V usage is TRBV10-3 and J usage is TRBJ2-7, with no clear D. The CDR3 length is 14 residues. Trimming took off 0 bases at V and 2 bases at J, with 8 bases between the two ends. CDR1 and CDR2 from the germline V gene are ENHRY and SYGVKD. CDR3 DNA: TGTGCCATCAGTGAGTCTTTGGGCCCCTACGAGCAGTACTTC. This translates into CAISESLGPYEQYF.

This chain links TRBV10-2 with TRBJ1-5, with D uncertain. Germline V gives CDR1 WSHSY, CDR2 SAAADI. The V end lost 4 bases, the J end lost 5 bases, and 9 bases lay between the germline ends. CDR3 length: 13 amino acids. CDR3 nucleotide sequence: TGCGCCAGCAGTGGACGACACCATCAGCCCCAGCATTTT. It is translated as CASSGRHHQPQHF.

This clonotype was picked up many times. This chain links TRBV28 with TRBJ2-7; possible D gene TRBD2, 6 bases. The CDR3 extends over 12 amino acids. Germline V CDR1 and CDR2: MDHEN, SYDVKM. Trimming removed 6 bases from V and 5 bases from J, with 11 bases in between. The chain's CDR3 is CASSGGFDEQYF. The CDR3 DNA sequence: TGTGCCAGCAGCGGGGGATTCGACGAGCAGTACTTC.

This clonotype was seen ten or more times. The rearrangement joins TRBV20-1 to TRBJ2-5; the match to TRBD2 covers 7 bases. Trimming cost V 6 bases and J 0 bases; bases outside gene matches: 7. This CDR3 spans 14 amino acids. In germline, CDR1 is DFQATT, CDR2 SNEGSKA (reference sequence). CDR3 loop: CSAEGLEYQETQYF. In DNA form, the CDR3 reads TGCAGTGCCGAAGGACTAGAGTACCAAGAGACCCAGTACTTC.

This clonotype was found many times. The chain uses TRBV7-3 and TRBJ2-2; D is unclear. Germline V gives CDR1 SGHTA, CDR2 FQGTGA. Trimming removed 2 bases from V and 0 bases from J, with 7 bases in between. The CDR3 is 15 amino acids. CDR3 sequence reads: CASSLGFANTGELFF. DNA for the CDR3: TGTGCCAGCAGCTTAGGGTTCGCGAACACCGGGGAGCTGTTTTTT.

This clonotype was observed at least ten times. This sequence joins TRBV7-3 and TRBJ2-3; a weak D match, TRBD2 (7 bases). Trimming removed 6 bases at V and 1 base at J, with 17 bases between. CDR3 length: 16 residues. The germline V gene encodes CDR1 SGHTA and CDR2 FQGTGA. CDR3: CASSEGGGTRTDTQYF. DNA of the CDR3: TGTGCCAGCAGTGAAGGGGGGGGGACCCGCACAGATACGCAGTATTTT.

This clonotype was recorded many times. The chain couples TRBV20-1 to TRBJ2-7, with D possibly being TRBD1 (5 bases). Germline V lookup: CDR1 DFQATT, CDR2 SNEGSKA (reference sequence). Trimming removed 3 bases from V and 6 bases from J, with 21 bases in between. CDR3 length: 15 residues. The CDR3 loop reads CSASLQGRTTTEQYF. DNA for the CDR3: TGCAGTGCTAGCCTCCAGGGCAGGACAACTACCGAGCAGTACTTC.

This clonotype was counted many times. The gene calls are TRBV7-6 and TRBJ2-3, with TRBD2 identical over 7 bases. Germline V gene data show CDR1 as SGHVS and CDR2 as FNYEAQ. The CDR3 runs to 18 residues. With V trimmed by 2 bases and J by 6 bases, 17 bases remained unmatched. The DNA for the CDR3 is TGTGCCAGCAGCTTATCCATAGCGGGCCTCCTAAGGGCTGATACGCAGTATTTT. It encodes CASSLSIAGLLRADTQYF. The entire variable domain, with the rest obtained from reference TRBV7-6 and TRBJ2-3, is as follows: GAGVSQSPRYKVTKRGQDVALRCDPISGHVSLYWYRQALGQGPEFLTYFNYEAQQDKSGLPNDRFSAERPEGSISTLTIQRTEQRDSAMYRCASSLSIAGLLRADTQYFGPGTRLTVL.

This clonotype was seen ten or more times. The chain joins TRBV14 to TRBJ1-1, with D unclear. Germline CDR1 is SGHDN and CDR2 is FVKESK. Trimming removed 1 base at V and 6 bases at J, with 9 bases between. The CDR3 length is 13 residues. CDR3 in amino acids: CASSQGAKAEAFF. Written as DNA, the CDR3 is TGTGCCAGCAGCCAAGGAGCCAAGGCTGAAGCTTTCTTT.

This clonotype occurred many times. This chain uses TRBV3-1 with TRBJ2-2; D gene ambiguous. Germline CDR1 is LGHDT and CDR2 is YNNKEL (reference sequence). V was trimmed by 4 bases and J by 2 bases, leaving 5 bases between them. The CDR3 is 13 amino acids. The CDR3 nucleotides read TGTGCCAGCAGCCCCTTAAACACCGGGGAGCTGTTTTTT. As protein: CASSPLNTGELFF.

At least ten counts were recorded for this clonotype. The chain couples TRBV2 to TRBJ2-7, with TRBD1 as a possible D gene (5 bases). This CDR3 has 12 amino acids. The V gene's germline CDR1 is SNHLY and CDR2 FYNNEI. Deletions cut 7 bases from V and 2 bases from J, with 9 bases between. The CDR3 sequence: CASTGYPYEQYF. In DNA, the CDR3 is TGTGCCAGCACAGGGTACCCCTACGAGCAGTACTTC. The full variable domain, in which reference TRBV2 and TRBJ2-7 provide the parts outside the CDR3, is EPEVTQTPSHQVTQMGQEVILRCVPISNHLYFYWYRQILGQKVEFLVSFYNNEISEKSEIFDDQFSVERPDGSNFTLKIRSTKLEDSAMYFCASTGYPYEQYFGPGTRLTVT.

This clonotype occurred many times. CDR3 sequence (DNA): TGTGCCAGCAGCCCCGTACAGGGGTTCGGTGAAGCTTTCTTT. Translating it yields CASSPVQGFGEAFF. This chain connects TRBV11-2 to TRBJ1-1, with 7 bases fitting TRBD1. Germline V CDR1 and CDR2: SGHAT, FQNNGV. This CDR3 has 14 amino acids. V lost 5 bases and J lost 7; bases outside the gene matches: 10.

The chain has TRBV20-1 and TRBJ1-5, with 7 bases fitting TRBD1. V shed 6 bases, J shed 7 bases, and the junction held 6 bases outside the gene matches. CDR1 is DFQATT, CDR2 SNEGSKA, per germline (reference sequence). The CDR3 extends over 12 amino acids. The CDR3 DNA reads as TGCAGTGCCCGACAGGGTTTCCAGCCCCAGCATTTT. This codes for CSARQGFQPQHF.

This clonotype was detected ten times or more. This chain links TRBV10-3 with TRBJ2-3; D is tentatively TRBD1 or TRBD2 (6 bases each). V dropped 4 bases and J dropped 2 bases, with 13 bases sitting between them. Germline lookup yields CDR1 ENHRY and CDR2 SYGVKD. The length of the CDR3 is 15 residues. The CDR3 coding sequence is TGTGCCATCAGTGGCAGGGGCGGGACCACAGATACGCAGTATTTT. Protein product: CAISGRGGTTDTQYF.